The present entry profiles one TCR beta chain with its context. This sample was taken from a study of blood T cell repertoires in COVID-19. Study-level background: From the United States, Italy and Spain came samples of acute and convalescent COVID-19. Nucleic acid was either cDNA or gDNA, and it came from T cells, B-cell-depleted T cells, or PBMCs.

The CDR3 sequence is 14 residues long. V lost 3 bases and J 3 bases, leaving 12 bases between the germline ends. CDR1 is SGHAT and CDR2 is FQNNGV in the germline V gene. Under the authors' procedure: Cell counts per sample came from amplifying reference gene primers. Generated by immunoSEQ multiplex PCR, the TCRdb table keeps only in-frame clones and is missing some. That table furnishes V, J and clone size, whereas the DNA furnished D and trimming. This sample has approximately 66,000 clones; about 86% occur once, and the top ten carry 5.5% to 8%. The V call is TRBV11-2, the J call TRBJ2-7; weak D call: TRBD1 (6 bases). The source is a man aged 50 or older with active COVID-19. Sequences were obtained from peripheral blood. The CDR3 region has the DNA TGTGCCAGCAGCTTGGGGACACTAAGCTACGAGCAGTACTTC. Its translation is CASSLGTLSYEQYF.